The TCR beta chain under discussion was sequenced for a study of OX40 agonist ivuxolimab in advanced cancers. On the study more broadly: People who had prior anti-PD-1, anti-PD-L1 or anti-CTLA-4 therapy could take part, and around 40% had some.

Sequencing was performed with immunoSEQ multiplex PCR; in TCRdb, only in-frame clones are kept and a portion is missing. Among 53,000 or so clones listed, around 85% were seen once. V was clipped by 5 bases and J by 7 bases; unmatched bases: 5. The germline gives CDR1 SGHDT, CDR2 YYEEEE. This CDR3 comprises 14 residues. V is TRBV5-6 and J is TRBJ1-4, with TRBD1 matching over 10 bases. This TCR was recovered from an adult with an advanced solid tumor such as melanoma, head and neck, liver or kidney cancer. The sequenced sample was CD4+ or CD8+ T cells sorted from blood, obtained in a trial of the OX40 agonist ivuxolimab. The CDR3 DNA sequence: TGTGCCAGCAGGCGGACAGGGGGGCGTGAAAAACTGTTTTTT. This codes for CASRRTGGREKLFF.